This TCR beta chain emerged from a study of T cell responses to AZD1222 COVID-19 vaccine. Libraries were prepared by immunoSEQ multiplex PCR; TCRdb keeps only in-frame clonotypes and omits some of them. Counted here are under 80,000 clones, approximately 89% occurring once; the ten biggest clones make up 20%. With 1 base clipped from V and 4 bases from J, the junction kept 10 bases outside the gene matches. This CDR3 spans 17 amino acids. From germline, CDR1 is LGHNA and CDR2 YNFKEQ. The chain couples TRBV4-2 to TRBJ2-3, with 8 positions matching TRBD2. The sequence came from an adult in good health. The material was peripheral blood, obtained on day 0 of AZD1222 vaccination. The DNA of the CDR3 is TGTGCCAGCAGCCAAGGAAGAGCGGGAGACAACTCAGATACGCAGTATTTT. Translated, it gives CASSQGRAGDNSDTQYF.